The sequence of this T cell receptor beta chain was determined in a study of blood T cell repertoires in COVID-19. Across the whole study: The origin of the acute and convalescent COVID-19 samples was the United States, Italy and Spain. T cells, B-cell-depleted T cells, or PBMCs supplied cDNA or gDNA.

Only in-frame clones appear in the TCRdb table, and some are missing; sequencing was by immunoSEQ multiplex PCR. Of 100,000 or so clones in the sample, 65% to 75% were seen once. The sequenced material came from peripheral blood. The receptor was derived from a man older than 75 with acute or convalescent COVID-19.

The CDR3 DNA reads as TGTGCCAGCAGTACTAGTTTCTACGAGCAGTACTTC. Translating gives CASSTSFYEQYF. The chain links TRBV2 to TRBJ2-7; D possibly corresponds to TRBD2 (5 bases). Looked up from germline, CDR1 is SNHLY and CDR2 is FYNNEI. V was trimmed by 5 bases and J by 3 bases, leaving 8 bases between them. This CDR3 has 12 amino acids.